The following is a T cell receptor beta chain sequence with its context. Antigen: not known. This CDR3 region has 15 residues. V gave up 6 bases and J gave up 0 bases, with 15 bases separating them. Germline V gene sequence: CDR1 MNHEY, CDR2 SMNVEV (reference sequence). The data belong to a study of blood T cells in healthy people across ages. Overall study: About one barcoded beta molecule per two T cells was the capture yield of template switching. Findings and caveats of the study: While age rose, TCR beta diversity per million T cells dropped in a roughly linear way. Researchers said unsorted PBMCs prevented a conclusive naive versus antigen-experienced comparison.

With a J-beta primer mix and a sample-barcoded 5' primer, a second PCR ran roughly 6 to 12 cycles. MiXCR, run by TCRdb on the 5' RACE reads, gives a single entry per CDR3 protein. The sample lists around 1,000,000 distinct CDR3 sequences, roughly 24% occurring once. This same sample was also taken into another study, of T cells of mothers and their children.

This TCR derives from a girl aged 2-9 years in good health. Sample: blood. V gene TRBV27 combines with J gene TRBJ2-7; D possibly corresponds to TRBD2 (6 bases). CDR3 DNA: TGTGCCAGCAGCCCAAGCGGGTTGAGCTCCTACGAGCAGTACTTC. Protein sequence: CASSPSGLSSYEQYF.